This T cell receptor beta chain was recovered during a study of OX40 agonist ivuxolimab in advanced cancers. Regarding the study as a whole: Relatively little clonal expansion, among the lowest observed, appeared in partial responders at 0.1-3.0 mg/kg.

Measured with immunoSEQ multiplex PCR; TCRdb has only the in-frame clones, and not every one. The sample has some 65,000 clones, around 90% seen once; the top ten hold 2.5% to 3%. The germline CDR1 and CDR2 sequences are MNHNS and SASEGT. The CDR3 contains 13 residues. With 1 base removed from V and 8 bases from J, the gap between germline ends came to 9 bases. As to this clone: Antigen: not known.

The J gene is TRBJ2-1, the V gene TRBV6-1, with D hard to call. The sequence was obtained from an adult with an advanced solid tumor such as melanoma, head and neck, liver or kidney cancer. Here the sequenced sample was CD4+ or CD8+ T cells sorted from blood, taken in a trial of the OX40 agonist ivuxolimab. The CDR3 is CASSEVRGDEQFF. For the CDR3, the DNA is TGTGCCAGCAGTGAAGTTAGAGGCGATGAGCAGTTCTTC.